This TCR beta chain originates from a study of PD-1 blockade in classical Hodgkin lymphoma. General study results and limits: Differences between repertoires have undefined causes, possibly disease activity or prior therapy.

The length of the CDR3 is 14 residues. Trimming removed 4 bases at V and 6 bases at J, with 17 bases between. From germline, CDR1 is SGDLS and CDR2 YYNGEE. This clone appeared once. Its antigen is unknown. Each and every patient relapsed after autologous stem cell transplantation, and patients got differing brentuximab vedotin exposure. Profiling relied on immunoSEQ multiplex PCR, and the TCRdb table lists in-frame clones only, not all of them. The sample holds roughly 15,000 clones, about 80% seen once. This sequence originates from a human donor with classical Hodgkin lymphoma. The chain carries TRBV9 and TRBJ2-7, with D unclear. The specimen was peripheral blood mononuclear cells (PBMCs), collected at baseline. CDR3 region: CASSSLRVSGEQYF. CDR3 nucleotides: TGTGCCAGCAGCAGTTTAAGGGTATCTGGCGAGCAGTACTTC.